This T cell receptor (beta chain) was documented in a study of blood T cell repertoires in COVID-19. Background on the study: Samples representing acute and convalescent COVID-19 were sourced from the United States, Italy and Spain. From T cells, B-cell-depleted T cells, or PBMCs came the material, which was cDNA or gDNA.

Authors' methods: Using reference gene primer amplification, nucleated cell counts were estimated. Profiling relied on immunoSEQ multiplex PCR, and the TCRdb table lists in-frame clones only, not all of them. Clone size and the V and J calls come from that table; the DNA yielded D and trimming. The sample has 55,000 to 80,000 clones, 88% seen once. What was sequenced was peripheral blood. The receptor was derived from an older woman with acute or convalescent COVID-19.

CDR3 sequence: CASSPPTGWPQHF. CDR3 sequence (DNA): TGTGCCAGCAGTCCGCCGACAGGGTGGCCCCAGCATTTT. The V and J genes are TRBV12-3 or TRBV12-4 and TRBJ1-5; 7 bases are a match to TRBD1. The CDR3 runs 13 residues. V lost 5 bases and J lost 9; bases outside the gene matches: 7.